Presented here are 8 T cell receptor beta chains from one specimen sequenced in a study of blood T cell repertoires in COVID-19 (TCRdb year 2020). Library generation was performed with the immunoSEQ multiplex PCR assay. TCRdb's version of the immuneACCESS table is confined to in-frame rearrangements and falls short of the full clone set. An unresolved V gene accounts for under half of the shortfall where checked; the remainder is of unknown origin. The sample table records 250,000 to 300,000 clones; 65% to 90% of these occur just once. Around 12% of the sample comes from the top ten. Material: peripheral blood. These receptors came from a woman aged 70-85 years with COVID-19, enrolled during active disease.

The CDR3 loop reads CASSYGQLNSPLHF. The CDR3 nucleotides read TGTGCCAGCAGTTATGGACAGTTGAATTCACCCCTCCACTTT. This sequence joins TRBV3-1 (or the pseudogene TRBV3-2) and TRBJ1-6; tentatively, D is TRBD1 (6 bases). There are 14 residues in the CDR3. Germline CDR1 and CDR2: LGHDT and YNNKEL (reference sequence). Trimming took off 6 bases at V and 7 bases at J, with 13 bases between the two ends.

The chain couples TRBV15 to TRBJ1-2; D is ambiguous. CDR3 length: 14 amino acids. Germline V CDR1 and CDR2: LNHNV, YYDKDF (reference sequence). V dropped 11 bases and J dropped 6 bases, with 22 bases sitting between them. The CDR3 DNA reads as TGTGCCTCCTCCCCGGGAGGCGGGAAGGATGGCTACACCTTC. This codes for CASSPGGGKDGYTF. Full variable domain (outside the CDR3, taken from reference TRBV15 and TRBJ1-2): DAMVIQNPRYQVTQFGKPVTLSCSQTLNHNVMYWYQQKSSQAPKLLFHYYDKDFNNEADTPDNFQSRRPNTSFCFLDIRSPGLGDTAMYLCASSPGGGKDGYTFGSGTRLTVV.

This sequence joins TRBV30 and TRBJ2-5, with TRBD2 matching 8 bases. Trimming took 0 bases from V and 3 from J; bases not matched to a gene: 6. CDR3 length equals 15 residues. CDR1 and CDR2 from the germline V gene are GTSNPN and SVGIG (reference sequence). DNA of the CDR3: TGTGCCTGGAGTGTCGGCGGGGGGCCAGAAGAGACCCAGTACTTC. It codes for CAWSVGGGPEETQYF.

In its sample, this clone was seen once. This sequence joins TRBV6-2 or TRBV6-3 and TRBJ2-4; D might be TRBD1 (6 bases). Trimming shortened V by 5 bases and J by 0 bases, and 11 bases separated the two germline ends. CDR1 and CDR2 from the germline V gene are MNHEY and SVGEGT. This CDR3 comprises 15 residues. The CDR3, as DNA: TGTGCCAGCAGTAGACAGGCCTTAGCCAAAAACATTCAGTACTTC. This translates into CASSRQALAKNIQYF.

The gene calls are TRBV7-9 and TRBJ1-5; possibly TRBD1 for D (5 bases). The CDR3 covers 15 residues. Germline V lookup: CDR1 SEHNR, CDR2 FQNEAQ (reference sequence). Trimming stripped 5 bases from V and 2 bases from J, with 13 bases between. Here the CDR3 reads CASSQGLGGNQPQHF. The CDR3 DNA reads TGTGCCAGCAGCCAGGGATTAGGGGGCAATCAGCCCCAGCATTTT.

This clone was counted once. V gene TRBV12-5 combines with J gene TRBJ1-4, with TRBD1 identical over 9 bases. V was clipped by 2 bases and J by 4 bases; unmatched bases: 8. Germline V gene lookup returns CDR1 LGHNT and CDR2 FRNRAP. The CDR3 runs 17 residues. This CDR3 is CASGLSPGQGNNEKLFF. The CDR3 DNA reads as TGTGCTAGTGGTTTGTCACCGGGACAGGGAAATAATGAAAAACTGTTTTTT.

The rearrangement links TRBV27 to TRBJ2-3; 7 positions agree with TRBD2. This CDR3 region has 17 residues. V shed 2 bases, J shed 9 bases, and the junction held 17 bases outside the gene matches. Germline V gene sequence: CDR1 MNHEY, CDR2 SMNVEV (reference sequence). The CDR3 loop reads CASSLASPGLHPPTQYF. The CDR3, as DNA: TGTGCCAGCAGTTTAGCGTCCCCGGGACTACATCCCCCCACGCAGTATTTT.

The CDR3 reads CASSPMIATSKETQYF. The CDR3 coding sequence is TGTGCCAGCTCACCAATGATAGCCACATCGAAAGAGACCCAGTACTTC. This chain links TRBV18 with TRBJ2-5; D is unresolved. The CDR3 sequence is 16 residues long. Looked up from germline, CDR1 is KGHSH and CDR2 is LQKENI. V dropped 2 bases and J dropped 3 bases, with 16 bases sitting between them. The complete variable domain, with remaining parts taken from reference TRBV18 and TRBJ2-5, reads NAGVMQNPRHLVRRRGQEARLRCSPMKGHSHVYWYRQLPEEGLKFMVYLQKENIIDESGMPKERFSAEFPKEGPSILRIQQVVRGDSAAYFCASSPMIATSKETQYFGPGTRLLVL.